This T cell receptor beta chain was captured in a study of blood T cell repertoires in COVID-19. Some clones are missing from TCRdb's copy, which holds only in-frame ones; the method was immunoSEQ multiplex PCR. The sample lists approximately 60,000 clones, 79% occurring once. CDR3 length: 15 amino acids. Germline V gene lookup returns CDR1 MNHEY and CDR2 SMNVEV (reference sequence). V trimming: 6 bases; J trimming: 4 bases; junction bases outside the gene matches: 11. This rearrangement joins TRBV27 to TRBJ1-2; 7 bases are a match to TRBD1. The receptor's source is a man aged 55 to 70 with acute or convalescent COVID-19. The sequenced sample was peripheral blood. CDR3 DNA sequence: TGTGCCAGCAGACCGAACAGGGGACTCAGCTATGGCTACACCTTC. This encodes CASRPNRGLSYGYTF.